This is a list of T cell receptor beta chains from one sample in a study of molecular identifiers for immune sequencing clone quantification. Via MiXCR, TCRdb re-called the PCR reads, giving one row per CDR3 protein. The top ten hold about 0.8% of the sample, which has hundreds of thousands of distinct CDR3 sequences, about 25% seen once. The sequenced sample was naive CD8+ T cells from blood, with Jurkat cell RNA spiked in. All receptors derive from a human donor in good health. Some libraries in this study had Jurkat cell RNA spiked in. Both conserved end residues are part of each CDR3. D genes are given only for firm matches. Expanded clones get a size class; other rows say once, few or many, or leave the size out.

V gene	D gene	clone size	J gene	CDR3 DNA	CDR3 protein
TRBV4-3	.	.	TRBJ2-1	TGCGCCAGCAGCCAAGATTCGTATTGGGGGGGCCATAATGAGCAGTTCTTC	CASSQDSYWGGHNEQFF
TRBV12-3/TRBV12-4	.	.	TRBJ1-1	TGTGCCAGCAGGCCCTCTGGGGCCCGAAGCACTGAAGCTTTCTTT	CASRPSGARSTEAFF
TRBV13	TRBD1	few	TRBJ1-2	TGTGCCAGCAGCCCTCGACAGGGTAACTATGGCTACACCTTC	CASSPRQGNYGYTF
TRBV15	TRBD1	.	TRBJ1-5	TGTGCCACCAGCCCTGACAGGGGGCGAGGCAATCAGCCCCAGCATTTT	CATSPDRGRGNQPQHF
TRBV9	.	.	TRBJ2-1	TGTGCCAGCAGCTCCCGGGTAGCCGACTCCTACAATGAGCAGTTCTTC	CASSSRVADSYNEQFF
TRBV28	.	.	TRBJ1-1	TGTGCCAGCAGTTTTGATGAGGAGGGGATCACTGAAGCTTTCTTT	CASSFDEEGITEAFF
TRBV11-2	.	.	TRBJ1-1	TGTGCCTGCAGCTTACTTTCCATGAACACTGAAGCTTTCTTT	CACSLLSMNTEAFF
TRBV7-6	.	.	TRBJ2-7	TGTGCCAGCAGCCCATCCCTCAGGGAAGAAACCTACGAGCAGTACTTC	CASSPSLREETYEQYF
TRBV5-6	.	.	TRBJ2-2	TGTGCCAGCAGCTGGCGGGGCAGCTCATCATTTTGGGGAGAGGCCGGGGAGCTGTTTTTT	CASSWRGSSSFWGEAGELFF
TRBV6-2/TRBV6-3	TRBD2	.	TRBJ2-2	TGTGCCGCGGGGGAGGGCCTCGTCGGGGAGCTGTTTTTT	CAAGEGLVGELFF
TRBV7-9	.	many	TRBJ1-1	TGTGCCAGCAGCCCCTTACAGGAATTGAACACTGAAGCTTTCTTT	CASSPLQELNTEAFF
TRBV7-3	.	many	TRBJ2-3	TGTGCCAGCAGCTTAACCCCCCTCACAGATACGCAGTATTTT	CASSLTPLTDTQYF
TRBV7-2	TRBD2	few	TRBJ2-7	TGTGCCAGCAGCTTATGGGCTAGCGGGACCTACGAGCAGTACTTC	CASSLWASGTYEQYF
TRBV2	.	many	TRBJ2-7	TGTGCCAGCAGTCCCACCTCCGGCTACTACGAGCAGTACTTC	CASSPTSGYYEQYF
TRBV29-1	TRBD2	many	TRBJ2-7	TGCAGCGTTGAAGACCCTAGCGGGAGCTACGAGCAGTACTTC	CSVEDPSGSYEQYF
TRBV30	.	.	TRBJ1-2	TGTGCCTGCTTACCATCGTGGGGTAGGGACTATGGCTACACCTTC	CACLPSWGRDYGYTF
TRBV12-3/TRBV12-4	TRBD2	many	TRBJ2-3	TGTGCCAGCAGTTTAGTGGGACTAGACCCTACAGATACGCAGTATTTT	CASSLVGLDPTDTQYF
TRBV11-3	TRBD1	.	TRBJ2-2	TGTGCCAGCAGCTTAGATCTCAGGGGGAATCGACGAATCGCCGGGGAGCTGTTTTTT	CASSLDLRGNRRIAGELFF
TRBV27	TRBD1	.	TRBJ2-7	TGTGCCAGCAGTACGCGACAGGGGATACACGAGCAGTACTTC	CASSTRQGIHEQYF
TRBV20-1	.	few	TRBJ1-6	TGCAGTGCCACCTCCGACCGAGGGAATTCACCCCTCCACTTT	CSATSDRGNSPLHF
TRBV3-1	TRBD1	few	TRBJ1-6	TGTGCCAGCACCCTTAACTATGGGACAGGGGAATCACCCCTCCACTTT	CASTLNYGTGESPLHF
TRBV24-1	.	many	TRBJ2-2	TGTGCCACCAGTGATTTGTCGGGGGACGGCGGGGAGCTGTTTTTT	CATSDLSGDGGELFF
TRBV10-3	.	.	TRBJ2-7	TGTGCCATCAGTGACCCGGACGCTACTGATCAGCAGTACTTC	CAISDPDATDQQYF
TRBV24-1	.	many	TRBJ2-3	TGTGCCACCAGTGATGGGGCCATCACAGATACGCAGTATTTT	CATSDGAITDTQYF
TRBV11-2	.	.	TRBJ2-7	TGTGCCAGCAGCTTAGGTCGGCGCCAGGCTGGCGAGCAGTACTTC	CASSLGRRQAGEQYF
TRBV4-2	.	many	TRBJ2-3	TGCGCCAGCAGCCAAGAGATTGCAGCGGCTAGCACAGATACGCAGTATTTT	CASSQEIAAASTDTQYF
TRBV12-3/TRBV12-4	.	.	TRBJ2-1	TGTGCCAGCAGTTTGAAGTCCGGGGATGAGCAGTTCTTC	CASSLKSGDEQFF
TRBV7-9	.	many	TRBJ2-7	TGTGCCAGCAGCACTATTCGATGGGGCGGTGAGCAGTACTTC	CASSTIRWGGEQYF
TRBV20-1	.	.	TRBJ2-3	TGCAGTGCTTGGAGCGCATACACCGATACGCAGTATTTT	CSAWSAYTDTQYF
TRBV6-5	TRBD2	many	TRBJ2-1	TGTGCCAGCAGTTATGTATTTAGCGGGGGGGCCGATGAGCAGTTCTTC	CASSYVFSGGADEQFF
TRBV20-1	TRBD2	.	TRBJ2-7	TGCAGTGCTAGACCTAGCGGCGACCTTACCTACGAGCAGTACTTC	CSARPSGDLTYEQYF
TRBV5-4	.	few	TRBJ2-7	TGTGCCAGCAGCTTGTTGGGGGGGGGCAACGAGCAGTACTTC	CASSLLGGGNEQYF
TRBV20-1	.	few	TRBJ1-3	TGCAGTGCTAGATACTCTGGAAACACCATATATTTT	CSARYSGNTIYF
TRBV12-3/TRBV12-4	.	few	TRBJ1-4	TGTGCCAGCAGTTTGCGTTTGGGAGTTAATGAAAAACTGTTTTTT	CASSLRLGVNEKLFF
TRBV28	.	many	TRBJ2-7	TGTGCCAGCACCCGAGGACCATCCCCTCTCTACGAGCAGTACTTC	CASTRGPSPLYEQYF
TRBV7-9	TRBD1	many	TRBJ2-5	TGTGCCAGCAGTCCCGGACAGGCGACCCAAGAGACCCAGTACTTC	CASSPGQATQETQYF
TRBV20-1	TRBD2	.	TRBJ2-5	TGCAGTGCTAGAGATTCGAGCGGGGGGTCCCAAGAGACCCAGTACTTC	CSARDSSGGSQETQYF
TRBV28	.	.	TRBJ1-3	TGTGCCAGCAGTTTCGGGGACACCATATATTTT	CASSFGDTIYF
TRBV7-6	TRBD2	.	TRBJ2-1	TGTGCCAGCAGACAAGCCCTAGCGGGGGGGCCCAATGAGCAGTTCTTC	CASRQALAGGPNEQFF
TRBV23-1	.	.	TRBJ1-2	TGCGCCAGCAGTCAGCAAGGGGGGTACTATGGCTACACCTTC	CASSQQGGYYGYTF
TRBV6-5	.	.	TRBJ2-1	TGTGCCAGCAGTGACCGGAGTGCCTACAATGAGCAGTTCTTC	CASSDRSAYNEQFF
TRBV30	.	.	TRBJ1-2	TGTGCCTGGTCCTCTTGGGGGGGAGGCTACACCTTC	CAWSSWGGGYTF
TRBV5-4	.	.	TRBJ1-6	TGTGCCAGCAGCTTGGCCGGGGTCTATAATTCACCCCTCCACTTT	CASSLAGVYNSPLHF
TRBV3-1	.	once	TRBJ1-2	TGTGCCAGCAGCCAAGCTCCCGGGGCAGGGGAGTTTGGCTACACCTTC	CASSQAPGAGEFGYTF
TRBV27	TRBD1	.	TRBJ1-2	TGTGCCAGCAGTTTGGGACAGGGGGCTTACTATGGCTACACCTTC	CASSLGQGAYYGYTF
TRBV13	TRBD1	few	TRBJ2-7	TGTGCCAGCAGCCCCGAGGGACAGGGCCCGATCTACGAGCAGTACTTC	CASSPEGQGPIYEQYF
TRBV18	TRBD2	few	TRBJ2-5	TGTGCCAGCTCCCCGGGATGGGGGGGTCTTCAAGAGACCCAGTACTTC	CASSPGWGGLQETQYF
TRBV3-1	TRBD2	.	TRBJ2-1	TGTGCCAGCAGCCAAGGGGCTAGCGGGGGACTGAGCTCCTACAATGAGCAGTTCTTC	CASSQGASGGLSSYNEQFF
TRBV4-1	.	few	TRBJ2-3	TGCGCCAGCAGCCAAGAATCCCGCCAGATGGATACGCAGTATTTT	CASSQESRQMDTQYF
TRBV7-9	TRBD1	few	TRBJ2-7	TGTGCCAGCAGCCGACAAGGGACAGGGTTAACCTACGAGCAGTACTTC	CASSRQGTGLTYEQYF
TRBV28	.	few	TRBJ1-5	TGTGCCAGCAGGTACAGGGCCTCTTACAATCAGCCCCAGCATTTT	CASRYRASYNQPQHF
TRBV18	TRBD1	few	TRBJ2-5	TGTGCCAGCTCACCGACAGGGTCAGGCCAAGAGACCCAGTACTTC	CASSPTGSGQETQYF
TRBV12-5	.	many	TRBJ2-3	TGTGCTAGTGGTTTGTCGGGTTCGGCAGATACGCAGTATTTT	CASGLSGSADTQYF
TRBV20-1	TRBD2	many	TRBJ2-7	TGCAGTGCTAGAGGGCTAGCGGGGCGTTTCTACGAGCAGTACTTC	CSARGLAGRFYEQYF